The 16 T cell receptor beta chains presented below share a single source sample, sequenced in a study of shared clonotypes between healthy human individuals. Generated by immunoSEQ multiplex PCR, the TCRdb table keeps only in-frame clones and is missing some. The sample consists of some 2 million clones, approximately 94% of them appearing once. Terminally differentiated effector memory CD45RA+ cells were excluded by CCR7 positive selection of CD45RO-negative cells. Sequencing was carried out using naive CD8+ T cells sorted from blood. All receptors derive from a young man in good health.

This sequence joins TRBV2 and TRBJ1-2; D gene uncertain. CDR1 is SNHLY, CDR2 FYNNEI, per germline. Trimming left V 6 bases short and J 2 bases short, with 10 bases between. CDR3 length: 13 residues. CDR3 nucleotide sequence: TGTGCCAGCAGAGGCAAGGGCAACTATGGCTACACCTTC. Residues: CASRGKGNYGYTF.

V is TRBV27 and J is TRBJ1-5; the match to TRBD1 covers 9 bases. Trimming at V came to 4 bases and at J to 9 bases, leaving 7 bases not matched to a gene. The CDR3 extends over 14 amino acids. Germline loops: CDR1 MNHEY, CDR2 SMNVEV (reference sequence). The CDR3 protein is CASSWGQGVGPQHF. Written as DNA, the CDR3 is TGTGCCAGCAGTTGGGGACAGGGCGTAGGGCCCCAGCATTTT.

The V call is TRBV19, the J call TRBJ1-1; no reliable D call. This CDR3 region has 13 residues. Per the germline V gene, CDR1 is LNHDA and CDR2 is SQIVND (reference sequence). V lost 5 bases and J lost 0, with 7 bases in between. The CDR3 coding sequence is TGTGCCAGTAGTTCACACCTGAACACTGAAGCTTTCTTT. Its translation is CASSSHLNTEAFF.

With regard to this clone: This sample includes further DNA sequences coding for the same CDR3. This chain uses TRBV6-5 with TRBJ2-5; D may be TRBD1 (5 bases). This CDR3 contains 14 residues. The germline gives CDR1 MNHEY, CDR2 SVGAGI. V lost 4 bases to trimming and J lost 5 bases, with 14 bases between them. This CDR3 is CASSSGQGGETQYF. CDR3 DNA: TGTGCCAGCAGTTCGGGTCAGGGTGGGGAGACCCAGTACTTC.

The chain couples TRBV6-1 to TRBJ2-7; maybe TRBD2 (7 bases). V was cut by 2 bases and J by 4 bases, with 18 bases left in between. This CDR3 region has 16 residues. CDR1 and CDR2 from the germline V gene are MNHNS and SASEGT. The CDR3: CASSERRGGLNYEQYF. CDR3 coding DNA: TGTGCCAGCAGTGAACGGAGGGGGGGGCTGAATTACGAGCAGTACTTC.

CDR3 in DNA: TGTGCCAGTAGTATAGGGGCAGCGATTAATGAAAAACTGTTTTTT. It is translated as CASSIGAAINEKLFF. The chain uses TRBV19 and TRBJ1-4; D is unclear. This CDR3 contains 15 residues. The germline V and J ends were trimmed by 1 base and 4 bases, with 10 bases remaining between them. CDR1 LNHDA and CDR2 SQIVND come from the germline V gene (reference sequence).

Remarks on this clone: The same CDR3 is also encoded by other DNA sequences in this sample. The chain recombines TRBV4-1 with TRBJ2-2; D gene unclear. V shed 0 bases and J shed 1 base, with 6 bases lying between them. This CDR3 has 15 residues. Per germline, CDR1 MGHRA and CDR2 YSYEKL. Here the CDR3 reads CASSQEAQNTGELFF. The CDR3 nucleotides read TGCGCCAGCAGCCAAGAGGCCCAGAACACCGGGGAGCTGTTTTTT.

In nucleotides, the CDR3 is TGTGCCAGCAGCTCCACTAGCGGGGGAAGTTACGAGCAGTACTTC. Translating it yields CASSSTSGGSYEQYF. This rearrangement joins TRBV7-9 to TRBJ2-7, with TRBD2 matching over 11 bases. With V trimmed by 4 bases and J by 4 bases, 6 bases remained unmatched. Germline assignment: CDR1 SEHNR and CDR2 FQNEAQ (reference sequence). The CDR3 consists of 15 residues. The full variable domain, in which reference TRBV7-9 and TRBJ2-7 provide the parts outside the CDR3, is DTGVSQNPRHKITKRGQNVTFRCDPISEHNRLYWYRQTLGQGPEFLTYFQNEAQLEKSRLLSDRFSAERPKGSFSTLEIQRTEQGDSAMYLCASSSTSGGSYEQYFGPGTRLTVT.

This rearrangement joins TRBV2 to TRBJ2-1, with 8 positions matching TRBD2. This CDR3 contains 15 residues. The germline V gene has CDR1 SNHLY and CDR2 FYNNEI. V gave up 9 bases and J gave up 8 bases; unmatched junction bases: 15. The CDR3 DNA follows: TGTGCCAGTTTGCCGGGAGGGCCTCTTGTGGATGAGCAGTTCTTC. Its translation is CASLPGGPLVDEQFF.

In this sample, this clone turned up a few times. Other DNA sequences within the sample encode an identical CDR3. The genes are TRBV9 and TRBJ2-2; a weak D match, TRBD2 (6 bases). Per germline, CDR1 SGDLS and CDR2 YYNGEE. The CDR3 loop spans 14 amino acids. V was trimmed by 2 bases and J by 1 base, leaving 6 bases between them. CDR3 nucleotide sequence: TGTGCCAGCAGCGTCGGGGGGAACACCGGGGAGCTGTTTTTT. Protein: CASSVGGNTGELFF.

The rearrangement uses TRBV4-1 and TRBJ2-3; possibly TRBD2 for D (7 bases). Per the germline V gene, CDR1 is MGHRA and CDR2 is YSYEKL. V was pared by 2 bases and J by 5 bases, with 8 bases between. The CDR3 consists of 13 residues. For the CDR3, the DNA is TGCGCCAGCAGCCAAAGGGGGGGAGATACGCAGTATTTT. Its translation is CASSQRGGDTQYF.

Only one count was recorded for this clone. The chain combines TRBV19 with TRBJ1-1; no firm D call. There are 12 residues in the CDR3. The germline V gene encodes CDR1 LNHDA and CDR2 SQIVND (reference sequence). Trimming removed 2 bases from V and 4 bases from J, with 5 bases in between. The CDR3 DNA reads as TGTGCCAGTAGTATAAGTGTCACTGAAGCTTTCTTT. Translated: CASSISVTEAFF.

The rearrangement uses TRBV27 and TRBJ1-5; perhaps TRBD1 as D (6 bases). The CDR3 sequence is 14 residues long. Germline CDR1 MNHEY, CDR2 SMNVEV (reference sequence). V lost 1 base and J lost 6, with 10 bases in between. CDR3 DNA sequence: TGTGCCAGCAGTTTATACAGGGAGGTTCAGCCCCAGCATTTT. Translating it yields CASSLYREVQPQHF.

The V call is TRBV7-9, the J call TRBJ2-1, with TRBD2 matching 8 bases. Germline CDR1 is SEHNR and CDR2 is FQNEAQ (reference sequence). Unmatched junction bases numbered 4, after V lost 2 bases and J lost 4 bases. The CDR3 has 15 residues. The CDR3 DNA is TGTGCCAGCAGCTTATCGGGACTAGGTTACAATGAGCAGTTCTTC. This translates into CASSLSGLGYNEQFF.

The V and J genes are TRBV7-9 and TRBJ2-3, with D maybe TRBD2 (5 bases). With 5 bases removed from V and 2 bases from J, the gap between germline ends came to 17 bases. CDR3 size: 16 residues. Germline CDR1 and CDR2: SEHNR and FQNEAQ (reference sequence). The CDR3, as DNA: TGTGCCAGCAGCCCATTCTTTTTCGGGGACACAGATACGCAGTATTTT. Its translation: CASSPFFFGDTDTQYF.

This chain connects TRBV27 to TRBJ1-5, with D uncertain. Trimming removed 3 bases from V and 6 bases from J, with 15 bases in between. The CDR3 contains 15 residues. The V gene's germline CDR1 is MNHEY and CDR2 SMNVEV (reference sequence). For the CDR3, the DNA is TGTGCCAGCAGTTTGTTCCGGGCCCCGGGTCAGCCCCAGCATTTT. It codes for CASSLFRAPGQPQHF.